This TCR beta chain derives from a study of cytotoxic CD8 clonotypes in ibrutinib-treated CLL. About the study: The subjects consisted of approximately ten relapsed/refractory and around 15 treatment-naive individuals, with approximately 18 IGHV unmutated. Collecting the response samples happened after a median 12 months of treatment, with a range of 6 to 36. Each sample contained, on average, around 250,000 productive templates and about 88,000 productive rearrangements.

Comment on this clone: Its antigen is not identified.

Sequencing was performed with immunoSEQ multiplex PCR; in TCRdb, only in-frame clones are kept and a portion is missing. The repertoire includes 65,000 to 80,000 clones, 70% to 90% of them detected once, and more than 35% sits in the top ten. Germline V gene sequence: CDR1 KGHSH, CDR2 LQKENI. The CDR3 runs 16 residues. Trimming stripped 6 bases from V and 2 bases from J, with 16 bases between. Overall study findings and caveats: The study found public clonotypes uncommon, contracting or stable on treatment.

The TCR comes from a human donor with chronic lymphocytic leukemia. The chain has TRBV18 and TRBJ2-2; tentatively, D is TRBD1 (5 bases). Sequenced here: PBMCs, sampled after 24 months of ibrutinib treatment. The CDR3 loop is CASSYGHRRNTGELFF. In DNA form, the CDR3 reads TGTGCCAGCTCGTACGGGCACAGGCGAAACACCGGGGAGCTGTTTTTT.